The entry below gives a single TCR beta chain sequence along with its context. The antigen is unknown. The data were taken from a study of OX40 agonist ivuxolimab in advanced cancers. Whole-study context: It was ivuxolimab, an agonistic anti-OX40 (CD134) antibody, that patients were treated with. Findings of the study overall: Low levels of normalized T-cell clonal expansion also appeared in some nonresponders.

Measured with immunoSEQ multiplex PCR; TCRdb has only the in-frame clones, and not every one. The table lists approximately 23,000 clones, 80% to 90% of them singletons. V trimming: 0 bases; J trimming: 2 bases; junction bases outside the gene matches: 12. Germline CDR1 and CDR2: SGHRS and YFSETQ. The CDR3 length is 19 residues. This chain joins TRBV5-1 and TRBJ2-1; 9 nucleotides align to TRBD2. This receptor was obtained from an adult with an advanced solid tumor such as melanoma, head and neck, liver or kidney cancer. The specimen was CD4+ or CD8+ T cells sorted from blood, collected in a trial of the OX40 agonist ivuxolimab. For the CDR3, the DNA is TGCGCCAGCAGCTTGGTAGGCGGGAGGGCCACCGGTACCTACAATGAGCAGTTCTTC. Its translation is CASSLVGGRATGTYNEQFF.